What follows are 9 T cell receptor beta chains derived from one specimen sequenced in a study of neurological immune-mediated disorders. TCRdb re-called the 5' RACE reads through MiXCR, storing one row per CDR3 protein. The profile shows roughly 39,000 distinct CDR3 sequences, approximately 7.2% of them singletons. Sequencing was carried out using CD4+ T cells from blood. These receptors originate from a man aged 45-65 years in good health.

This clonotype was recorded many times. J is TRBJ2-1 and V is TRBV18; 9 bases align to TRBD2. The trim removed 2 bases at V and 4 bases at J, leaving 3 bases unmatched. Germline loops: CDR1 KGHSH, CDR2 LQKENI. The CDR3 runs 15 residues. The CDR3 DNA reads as TGTGCCAGCTCACCAGGACTAGCGTCGTACAATGAGCAGTTCTTC. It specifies CASSPGLASYNEQFF.

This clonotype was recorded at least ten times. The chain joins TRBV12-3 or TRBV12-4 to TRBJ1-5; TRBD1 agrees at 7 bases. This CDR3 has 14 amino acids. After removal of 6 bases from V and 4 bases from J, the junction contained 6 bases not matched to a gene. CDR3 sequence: CASSFGTANQPQHF. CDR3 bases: TGTGCCAGCAGCTTCGGGACAGCAAATCAGCCCCAGCATTTT.

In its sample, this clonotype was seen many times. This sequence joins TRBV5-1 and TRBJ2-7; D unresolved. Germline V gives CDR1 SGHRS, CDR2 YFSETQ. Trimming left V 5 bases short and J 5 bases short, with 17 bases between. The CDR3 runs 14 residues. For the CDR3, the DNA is TGCGCCAGCAGTCATAACAGTGGGCGGAACGAGCAGTACTTC. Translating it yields CASSHNSGRNEQYF.

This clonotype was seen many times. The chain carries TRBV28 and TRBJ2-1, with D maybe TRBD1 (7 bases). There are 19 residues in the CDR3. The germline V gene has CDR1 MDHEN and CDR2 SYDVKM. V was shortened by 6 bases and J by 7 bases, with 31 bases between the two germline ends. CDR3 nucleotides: TGTGCCAGCAGCTCGACAGGGTGGGGGGACCGAACAGGATCGAATGAGCAGTTCTTC. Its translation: CASSSTGWGDRTGSNEQFF.

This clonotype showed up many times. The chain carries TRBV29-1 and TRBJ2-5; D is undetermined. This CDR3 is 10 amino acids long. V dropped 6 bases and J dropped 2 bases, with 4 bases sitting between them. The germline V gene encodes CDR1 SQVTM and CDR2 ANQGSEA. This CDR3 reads CSVFQETQYF. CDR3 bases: TGCAGCGTCTTTCAAGAGACCCAGTACTTC.

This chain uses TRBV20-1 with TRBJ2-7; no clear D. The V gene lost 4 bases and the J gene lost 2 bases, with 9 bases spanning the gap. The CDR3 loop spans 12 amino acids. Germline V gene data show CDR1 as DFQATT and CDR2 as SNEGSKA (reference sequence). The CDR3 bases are TGCAGTGCTACGGGCCAGGCCTACGAGCAGTACTTC. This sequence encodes CSATGQAYEQYF.

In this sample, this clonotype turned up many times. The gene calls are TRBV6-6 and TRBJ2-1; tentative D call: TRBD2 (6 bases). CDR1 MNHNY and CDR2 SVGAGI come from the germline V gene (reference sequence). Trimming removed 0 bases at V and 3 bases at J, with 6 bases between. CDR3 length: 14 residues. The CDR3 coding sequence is TGTGCCAGCAGTTACTCTAGCGGCTACAATGAGCAGTTCTTC. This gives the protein CASSYSSGYNEQFF.

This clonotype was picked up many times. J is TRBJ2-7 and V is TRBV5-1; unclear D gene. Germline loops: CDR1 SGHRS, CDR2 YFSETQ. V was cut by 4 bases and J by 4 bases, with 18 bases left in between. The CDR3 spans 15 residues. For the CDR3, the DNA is TGCGCCAGCAGCCCTACTGGCCAGACGGGTTACGAGCAGTACTTC. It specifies CASSPTGQTGYEQYF.

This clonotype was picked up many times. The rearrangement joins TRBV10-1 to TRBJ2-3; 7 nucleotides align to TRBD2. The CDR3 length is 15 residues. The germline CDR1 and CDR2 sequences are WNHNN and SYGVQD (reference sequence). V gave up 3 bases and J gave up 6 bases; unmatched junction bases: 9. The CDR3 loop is CASSDRSLAADTQYF. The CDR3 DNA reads TGCGCCAGCAGTGATAGGAGTCTAGCGGCCGATACGCAGTATTTT.